This TCR beta chain was sequenced for a study of CD4 T cells in relation to SARS-CoV-2 and coronaviruses. The ends were cut back, 6 bases at V and 2 bases at J, with 11 bases in the middle. The germline gives CDR1 SGHTA, CDR2 FQGNSA. The CDR3 is made up of 14 amino acids. In regard to this clone: What it binds is not known.

Profiled with immunoSEQ multiplex PCR; TCRdb holds only in-frame clones, not every one. The sample has 30,000 to 45,000 clones; approximately 83% are singletons. The V and J genes are TRBV7-2 and TRBJ1-3; D is undetermined. This sequence was found in an adult with COVID-19. The sample consisted of naive CD4+ T cells from PBMCs, cultured in vitro. Specified subset: naive CD4+ T cells isolated by negative enrichment. Here the CDR3 DNA reads TGTGCCAGCAGTCGGTCCCTGGCTGGAAACACCATATATTTT. As protein: CASSRSLAGNTIYF.